These 15 T cell receptor beta chains were sequenced from one sample in a study of T cell repertoires in cytomegalovirus infection. Their antigen targets remain unknown. TCRdb re-derived calls from the reads in MiXCR, one entry per CDR3 protein. The data hold about 310,000 distinct CDR3 sequences, with just under 25% observed a single time. The input for sequencing was cultured PBMCs, taken from culture after CMV antigen stimulation. Receptors originate from a human donor in good health (CMV status not recorded). Some clones in this sample may be carry-over from other donors' samples.

The V call is TRBV27, the J call TRBJ2-5; TRBD1 aligns across 8 bases. Germline V gene data show CDR1 as MNHEY and CDR2 as SMNVEV (reference sequence). The trim removed 6 bases at V and 5 bases at J, leaving 11 bases unmatched. This CDR3 comprises 15 residues. The CDR3 bases are TGTGCCAGCAGAACTGGACAGGGCCGTTGGGAGACCCAGTACTTC. Encoded protein: CASRTGQGRWETQYF.

This clonotype has more than one count but fewer than ten. The chain couples TRBV4-3 to TRBJ2-5; TRBD1 matches 8 bases. Germline V gives CDR1 LGHNA, CDR2 YSLEER. The CDR3 sequence is 15 residues long. J gave up 2 bases and V 4 bases, and 6 bases lay outside the gene matches. The CDR3 is CASSRDGQGQETQYF. For the CDR3, the DNA is TGCGCCAGCAGCCGGGATGGACAGGGACAAGAGACCCAGTACTTC.

This clonotype was observed at least ten times. V usage is TRBV7-2 and J usage is TRBJ2-1; D is uncertain. The V and J ends lost 0 bases and 4 bases respectively, with 19 bases between them. Germline CDR1 reads SGHTA; CDR2 reads FQGNSA. The CDR3 has 18 amino acids. The CDR3 nucleotides are TGTGCCAGCAGCTTAGCCCATCTGTCAGGATCCACGTACAATGAGCAGTTCTTC. Translating it yields CASSLAHLSGSTYNEQFF.

V gene TRBV28 combines with J gene TRBJ2-3, with 8 bases lining up with TRBD1. This CDR3 has 15 residues. The germline V gene has CDR1 MDHEN and CDR2 SYDVKM. The ends lost 3 bases at V and 6 bases at J; junction bases unmatched: 8. CDR3 DNA sequence: TGTGCCAGCAGTTTTCAGGGGGCGCTGGGTGATACGCAGTATTTT. It codes for CASSFQGALGDTQYF.

V usage is TRBV6-6 and J usage is TRBJ2-1, with a possible D match to TRBD1 (6 bases). Germline CDR1 and CDR2: MNHNY and SVGAGI (reference sequence). CDR3 length: 15 residues. V shed 4 bases and J shed 6 bases, with 16 bases lying between them. CDR3 bases: TGTGCCAGCAGTTTCGCCCCGGGACAAGGCAATGAGCAGTTCTTC. This codes for CASSFAPGQGNEQFF.

The rearrangement uses TRBV12-3 or TRBV12-4 and TRBJ2-7, with D possibly being TRBD2 (5 bases). Trimming removed 4 bases from V and 10 bases from J, with 17 bases in between. The CDR3 consists of 13 residues. The CDR3 region has the DNA TGTGCCAGCAGTTCTGGGGTAGGGAGAGGACAGTACTTC. Its translation: CASSSGVGRGQYF.

V gene TRBV29-1 combines with J gene TRBJ2-7; D possibly corresponds to TRBD2 (6 bases). The CDR3 contains 13 residues. With 6 bases removed from V and 2 bases from J, the gap between germline ends came to 14 bases. Germline lookup yields CDR1 SQVTM and CDR2 ANQGSEA. The CDR3 is CSVGVRETYEQYF. The CDR3 bases are TGCAGCGTCGGAGTTCGGGAGACCTACGAGCAGTACTTC.

V and J are TRBV4-2 and TRBJ1-2, with TRBD1 as a possible D gene (5 bases). V was shortened by 4 bases and J by 5 bases, with 11 bases between the two germline ends. Germline lookup yields CDR1 LGHNA and CDR2 YNFKEQ. The CDR3 has 13 residues. The CDR3 is CASSPGLAYGYTF. In DNA form, the CDR3 reads TGTGCCAGCAGCCCGGGACTTGCGTATGGCTACACCTTC.

The rearrangement links TRBV6-1 to TRBJ2-1, with TRBD2 matching 9 bases. The germline V gene has CDR1 MNHNS and CDR2 SASEGT. V lost 9 bases and J lost 3; bases outside the gene matches: 0. The CDR3 loop spans 12 amino acids. The CDR3, as DNA: TGTGCCAGTAGCGGGAGCTACAATGAGCAGTTCTTC. Encoded protein: CASSGSYNEQFF.

This clonotype showed up just a few times. The chain carries TRBV7-3 and TRBJ2-5, with D possibly being TRBD2 (6 bases). The CDR3 extends over 13 amino acids. Germline lookup yields CDR1 SGHTA and CDR2 FQGTGA. Trimming removed 5 bases from V and 5 bases from J, with 12 bases in between. The CDR3 DNA reads as TGTGCCAGCAGCGCCGGGGGTAGTGAGACCCAGTACTTC. This codes for CASSAGGSETQYF.

For the CDR3, the DNA is TGTGCCAGTAGTGCCACAGGAAACACTGAAGCTTTCTTT. Translating it yields CASSATGNTEAFF. The chain couples TRBV19 to TRBJ1-1; tentative D call: TRBD1 (5 bases). This CDR3 has 13 residues. Trimming cost V 5 bases and J 2 bases, with 9 bases left between them. The V gene's germline CDR1 is LNHDA and CDR2 SQIVND (reference sequence).

This clonotype appeared a few times. J is TRBJ2-3 and V is TRBV6-6; 14 nucleotides agree with TRBD2. The ends lost 6 bases at V and 3 bases at J; junction bases unmatched: 11. The CDR3 covers 18 residues. Germline CDR1 MNHNY, CDR2 SVGAGI (reference sequence). The CDR3 DNA is TGTGCCAGCAGCGGGACTAGCGGGAGCGCTTGGGGAACAGATACGCAGTATTTT. It codes for CASSGTSGSAWGTDTQYF.

The gene calls are TRBV2 and TRBJ2-1; D remains unclear. This CDR3 spans 15 amino acids. Germline CDR1 is SNHLY and CDR2 is FYNNEI. Trimming shortened V by 4 bases and J by 4 bases, and 14 bases separated the two germline ends. The CDR3 reads CASSGTDSRYNEQFF. CDR3 nucleotides: TGTGCCAGCAGTGGGACCGATTCAAGATACAATGAGCAGTTCTTC.

V and J are TRBV7-2 and TRBJ1-3, with a weak D call TRBD1 (5 bases). The V gene lost 1 base and the J gene lost 2 bases, with 12 bases spanning the gap. CDR1 and CDR2 (germline): SGHTA, FQGNSA. The CDR3 is 16 residues long. The DNA of the CDR3 is TGTGCCAGCAGCTTAGTATCCGGGGGTCCTGGAAACACCATATATTTT. This translates into CASSLVSGGPGNTIYF.

This clonotype turned up a few times. The J gene is TRBJ2-1, the V gene TRBV9; D might be TRBD1 or TRBD2, each matching 7 bases. V was pared by 4 bases and J by 4 bases, with 15 bases between. The CDR3 is 15 residues long. In germline, CDR1 is SGDLS, CDR2 YYNGEE. Written as DNA, the CDR3 is TGTGCCAGCAGCCCAGGGGGGGTGGGGTACAATGAGCAGTTCTTC. It is translated as CASSPGGVGYNEQFF. Full variable domain (rest looked up from reference TRBV9 and TRBJ2-1): DSGVTQTPKHLITATGQRVTLRCSPRSGDLSVYWYQQSLDQGLQFLIQYYNGEERAKGNILERFSAQQFPDLHSELNLSSLELGDSALYFCASSPGGVGYNEQFFGPGTRLTVL.